This record looks at one T cell receptor (beta chain) sequence and its context. Germline lookup yields CDR1 SGDLS and CDR2 YYNGEE. V lost 4 bases, J lost 3 bases, and 9 bases stayed unmatched. This CDR3 comprises 16 residues. This specimen belongs to a study of blood T cell repertoires in COVID-19. Study context: Nucleic acid was either cDNA or gDNA, and it came from T cells, B-cell-depleted T cells, or PBMCs.

Participants spanned ages roughly 18 to 90 years and resided in about two dozen US areas. The table came from immunoSEQ multiplex PCR; TCRdb's copy has only in-frame clones and leaves some out. In the table there are approximately 270,000 clones, 70% to 90% of which are singletons. This sequence joins TRBV9 and TRBJ2-5; 10 nucleotides line up with TRBD2. The TCR originated in a woman aged 45-65 years who had recovered from COVID-19. Material for sequencing was PBMCs or T cells enriched from blood (not recorded which). Here the CDR3 DNA reads TGTGCCAGCAGCCTAAGGCCTAGCGGGGGTAAAGAGACCCAGTACTTC. Amino acid sequence: CASSLRPSGGKETQYF.